This T cell receptor (beta chain) was retrieved from a study of blood T cell repertoires in COVID-19. Original analysis: It was from reference gene primer amplification that nucleated cell counts were estimated. Method: immunoSEQ multiplex PCR; TCRdb's copy keeps in-frame clones and lacks some. V, J and clone size reflect that table, while D and trimming were determined from the DNA. The sample lists around 190,000 clones, around three quarters occurring once. Those enrolled, adults aged about 18 to 89 years, came from fewer than 25 US areas. The TCR was taken from a woman in her 50s with acute COVID-19. Material: PBMCs or T cells enriched from blood (not recorded which).

The CDR3 DNA sequence: TGTGCCAGCAGGACCGGGACAGACAATGAAAAACTGTTTTTT. Encoded protein: CASRTGTDNEKLFF. The genes are TRBV25-1 and TRBJ1-4; 7 nucleotides align to TRBD1. V lost 6 bases, J lost 5 bases, and 6 bases stayed unmatched. The V gene's germline CDR1 is MGHDK and CDR2 SYGVNS. The CDR3 contains 14 residues.